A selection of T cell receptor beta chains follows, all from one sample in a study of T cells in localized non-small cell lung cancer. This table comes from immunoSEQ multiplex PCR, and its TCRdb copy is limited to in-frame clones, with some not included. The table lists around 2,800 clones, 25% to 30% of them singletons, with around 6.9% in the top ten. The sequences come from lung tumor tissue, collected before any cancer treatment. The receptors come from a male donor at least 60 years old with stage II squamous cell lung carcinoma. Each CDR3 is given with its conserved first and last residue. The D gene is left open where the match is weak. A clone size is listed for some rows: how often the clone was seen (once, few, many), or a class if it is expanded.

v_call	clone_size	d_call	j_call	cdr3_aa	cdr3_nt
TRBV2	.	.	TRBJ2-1	CASSEIEGEQFF	TGTGCCAGCAGTGAAATAGAAGGTGAGCAGTTCTTC
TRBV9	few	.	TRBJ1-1	CASSPQLNTEAFF	TGTGCCAGCAGCCCACAGCTGAACACTGAAGCTTTCTTT
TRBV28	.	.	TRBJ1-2	CASSRTGYYGYTF	TGTGCCAGCAGCCGAACAGGGTACTATGGCTACACCTTC
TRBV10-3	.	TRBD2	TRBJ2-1	CAISGGVAGGYNEQFF	TGTGCCATCAGTGGGGGGGTAGCGGGAGGGTACAATGAGCAGTTCTTC
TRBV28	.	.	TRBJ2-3	CASSLPSGLTDTQYF	TGTGCCAGCAGTTTGCCGTCAGGGCTCACAGATACGCAGTATTTT
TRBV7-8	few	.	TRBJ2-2	CASSQPSGGELFF	TGTGCCAGCAGCCAACCCTCGGGAGGGGAGCTGTTTTTT
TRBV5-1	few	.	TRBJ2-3	CASSIVGGSTDTQYF	TGCGCCAGCAGCATTGTCGGTGGAAGCACAGATACGCAGTATTTT
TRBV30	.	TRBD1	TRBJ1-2	CAWDRGQFHGGYTF	TGTGCCTGGGACAGGGGTCAGTTTCACGGTGGCTACACCTTC
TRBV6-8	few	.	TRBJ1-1	CASTNDDHTEAFF	TGTGCCAGCACCAATGACGATCACACTGAAGCTTTCTTT
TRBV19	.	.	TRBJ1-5	CASNGRGGGNQPQHF	TGTGCCAGTAATGGTAGGGGGGGTGGCAATCAGCCCCAGCATTTT
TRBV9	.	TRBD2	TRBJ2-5	CASSVAGAGGGQETQYF	TGTGCCAGCAGCGTAGCCGGAGCGGGAGGTGGGCAAGAGACCCAGTACTTC
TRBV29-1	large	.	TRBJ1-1	CSVVRGSNTEAFF	TGCAGCGTTGTACGGGGGTCGAACACTGAAGCTTTCTTT
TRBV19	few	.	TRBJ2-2	CASSRSGYGTGELFF	TGTGCCAGTAGTAGATCAGGGTACGGCACCGGGGAGCTGTTTTTT
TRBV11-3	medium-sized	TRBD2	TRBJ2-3	CASSLGPSGTRTDTQYF	TGTGCCAGCAGCTTAGGCCCTAGCGGGACCCGGACAGATACGCAGTATTTT
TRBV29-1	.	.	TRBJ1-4	CSVYTGATNEKLFF	TGCAGCGTTTATACAGGCGCAACTAATGAAAAACTGTTTTTT
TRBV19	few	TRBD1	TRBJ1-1	CASSMKGDRGTEAFF	TGTGCCAGTAGTATGAAGGGTGACAGGGGCACTGAAGCTTTCTTT
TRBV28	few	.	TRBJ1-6	CASSLLGREYSPLHF	TGTGCCAGCAGTTTATTGGGCAGGGAGTATTCACCCCTCCACTTT
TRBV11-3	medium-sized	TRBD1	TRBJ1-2	CASSRDRGGYGYTF	TGTGCCAGCAGCCGGGACAGGGGCGGCTATGGCTACACCTTC
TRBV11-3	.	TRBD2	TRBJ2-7	CASSLGAGVWYEQYF	TGTGCCAGCAGCTTGGGAGCGGGAGTATGGTACGAGCAGTACTTC
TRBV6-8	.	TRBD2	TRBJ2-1	CASSYLSRLEPGTTEQFF	TGTGCCAGCAGTTATCTATCTAGGTTAGAGCCCGGGACTACTGAGCAGTTCTTC
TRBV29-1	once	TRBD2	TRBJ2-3	CSVEIAGYSDTQYF	TGCAGCGTTGAAATAGCGGGGTATTCAGATACGCAGTATTTT
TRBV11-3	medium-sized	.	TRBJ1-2	CASSPQATSGDGYTF	TGTGCCAGCAGCCCACAGGCGACGTCCGGGGATGGCTACACCTTC